Described below is a single T cell receptor beta chain sequence and its context. The antigen remains undetermined. The CDR3 has 15 amino acids. Germline values: CDR1 SGHNT, CDR2 YYREEE (reference sequence). The trim removed 2 bases at V and 5 bases at J, leaving 9 bases unmatched. A v3.0 immunoSEQ assay was performed at survey level. Libraries were prepared by immunoSEQ multiplex PCR; TCRdb keeps only in-frame clonotypes and omits some of them. The sample shows tens of thousands of clones, around 84% of them seen only once. The samples comprised about 0.95-11 million cryopreserved PBMC ahead of DNA extraction. The source of the sample is a study of long-term antiretroviral therapy in people with HIV. Study-level points and caveats: Dominance of pre-ART expanded clones persisted, fluctuating and often declining after ART.

This clonotype was sampled from a woman in her 30s with HIV. Sample: unsorted PBMCs, taken just under 2.9 years before starting antiretroviral therapy. The chain employs TRBV5-4 and TRBJ1-1; 7 bases agree with TRBD1. The CDR3 protein is CASSFYRGRRTEAFF. In DNA form, the CDR3 reads TGTGCCAGCAGCTTTTATAGGGGGCGGAGAACTGAAGCTTTCTTT.